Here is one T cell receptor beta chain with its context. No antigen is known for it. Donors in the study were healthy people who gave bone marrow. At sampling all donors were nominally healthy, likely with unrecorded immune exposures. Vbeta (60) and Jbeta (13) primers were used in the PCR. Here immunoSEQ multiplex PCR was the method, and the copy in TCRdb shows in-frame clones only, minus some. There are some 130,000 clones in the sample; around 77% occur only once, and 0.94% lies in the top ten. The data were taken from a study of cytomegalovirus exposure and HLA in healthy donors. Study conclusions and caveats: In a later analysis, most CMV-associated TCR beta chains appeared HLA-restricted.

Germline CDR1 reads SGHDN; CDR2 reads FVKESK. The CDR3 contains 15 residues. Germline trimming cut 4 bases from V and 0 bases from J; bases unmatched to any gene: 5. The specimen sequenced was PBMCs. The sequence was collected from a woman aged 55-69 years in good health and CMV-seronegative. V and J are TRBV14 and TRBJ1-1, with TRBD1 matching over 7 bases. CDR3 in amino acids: CASSPLTGVNTEAFF. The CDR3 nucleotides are TGTGCCAGCAGCCCCCTTACAGGGGTGAACACTGAAGCTTTCTTT.